This TCR beta chain comes out of a study of identical twins. The V and J ends lost 5 bases and 4 bases, in that order; junction bases with no gene match: 12. This CDR3 region has 16 residues. CDR1 is SGHRS, CDR2 YFSETQ, per germline. TCRdb recomputed calls from the 5' RACE reads with MiXCR, one row per CDR3 protein. Of 1.5 million to 2 million distinct CDR3 sequences in the sample, under 35% were seen once. Overall study findings and caveats: Zero-insertion analyses could be partly confounded by invariant MAIT and iNKT cells. Insertion counts were lower in abundant cord blood beta clonotypes, a trend that memory repertoires did not show. Out-of-frame alpha sequences common to twins exhibited a surplus of low generation probability.

Concerning this clonotype: The antigen is undetermined.

Only healthy Caucasians were enrolled as donors. The rearrangement links TRBV5-1 to TRBJ2-1; 7 nucleotides agree with TRBD1. The receptor's source is a newborn girl in good health. Input material: cord blood. The CDR3 is CASRYGTVDRYNEQFF. CDR3 in DNA: TGCGCCAGCAGGTACGGGACAGTCGATCGTTACAATGAGCAGTTCTTC.